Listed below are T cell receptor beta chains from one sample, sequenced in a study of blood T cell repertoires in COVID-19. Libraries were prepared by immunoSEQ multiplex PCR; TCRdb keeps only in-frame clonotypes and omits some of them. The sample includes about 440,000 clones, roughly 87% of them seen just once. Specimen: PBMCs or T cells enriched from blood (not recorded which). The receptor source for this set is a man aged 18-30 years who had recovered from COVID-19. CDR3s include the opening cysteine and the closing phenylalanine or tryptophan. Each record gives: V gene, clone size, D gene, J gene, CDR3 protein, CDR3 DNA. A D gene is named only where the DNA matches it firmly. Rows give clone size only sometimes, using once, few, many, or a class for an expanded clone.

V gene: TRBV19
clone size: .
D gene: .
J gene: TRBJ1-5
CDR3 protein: CASSGQYSNQPQHF
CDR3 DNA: TGTGCCAGTAGTGGCCAGTATAGCAATCAGCCCCAGCATTTT

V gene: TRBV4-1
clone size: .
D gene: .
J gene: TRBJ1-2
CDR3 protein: CASSQPTTGGGYTF
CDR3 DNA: TGCGCCAGCAGCCAGCCAACCACTGGGGGGGGCTACACCTTC

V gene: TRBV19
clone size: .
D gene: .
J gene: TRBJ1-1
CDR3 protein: CATNGGSNTEAFF
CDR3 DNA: TGTGCTACGAACGGGGGGTCTAACACTGAAGCTTTCTTT

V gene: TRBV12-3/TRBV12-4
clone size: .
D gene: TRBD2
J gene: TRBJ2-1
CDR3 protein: CASSLTGGAKFF
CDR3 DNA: TGTGCCAGCAGTCTGACCGGGGGGGCTAAGTTCTTC

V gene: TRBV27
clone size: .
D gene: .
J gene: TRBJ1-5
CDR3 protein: CASRTTVISNQPQHF
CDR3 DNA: TGTGCCAGCAGAACCACAGTCATTAGCAATCAGCCCCAGCATTTT

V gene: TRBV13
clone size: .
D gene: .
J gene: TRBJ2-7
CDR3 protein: CASSLGTGGYEQYF
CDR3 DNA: TGTGCCAGCAGCTTAGGGACCGGCGGCTACGAGCAGTACTTC

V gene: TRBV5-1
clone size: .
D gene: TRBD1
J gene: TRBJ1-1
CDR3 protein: CASSTEGARDTEAFF
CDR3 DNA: TGCGCCAGCAGCACCGAGGGGGCGCGAGACACTGAAGCTTTCTTT

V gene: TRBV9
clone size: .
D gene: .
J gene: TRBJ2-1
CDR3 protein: CASSPGQRGSYNEQFF
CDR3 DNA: TGTGCCAGCAGCCCCGGACAGCGGGGCTCCTACAATGAGCAGTTCTTC

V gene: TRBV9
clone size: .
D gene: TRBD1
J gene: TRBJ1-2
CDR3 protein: CASSTGGGGYTF
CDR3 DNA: TGTGCCAGCAGTACAGGGGGTGGTGGCTACACCTTC

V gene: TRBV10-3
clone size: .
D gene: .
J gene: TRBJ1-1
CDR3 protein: CAISESGGIGEAFF
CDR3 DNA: TGTGCCATCAGTGAGTCAGGGGGTATCGGTGAAGCTTTCTTT

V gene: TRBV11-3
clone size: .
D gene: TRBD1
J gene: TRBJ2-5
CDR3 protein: CASSKGQGGLETQYF
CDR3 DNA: TGTGCCAGCAGCAAGGGACAGGGGGGGTTGGAGACCCAGTACTTC

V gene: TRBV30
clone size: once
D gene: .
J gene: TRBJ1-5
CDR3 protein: CAWSPYGGHQPQHF
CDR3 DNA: TGTGCCTGGAGTCCGTACGGGGGACATCAGCCCCAGCATTTT

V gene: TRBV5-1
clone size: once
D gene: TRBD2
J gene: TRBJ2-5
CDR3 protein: CASSVAPLAGEAETQYF
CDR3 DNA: TGCGCCAGCAGCGTGGCTCCTCTGGCGGGGGAAGCAGAGACCCAGTACTTC

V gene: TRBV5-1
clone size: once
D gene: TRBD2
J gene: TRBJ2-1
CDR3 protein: CASSPLTSGSDNEQFF
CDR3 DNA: TGCGCCAGCAGCCCACTCACTAGCGGGAGTGATAATGAGCAGTTCTTC

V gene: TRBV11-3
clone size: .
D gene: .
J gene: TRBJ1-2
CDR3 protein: CASSFQRDTSNYGYTF
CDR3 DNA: TGTGCCAGCAGCTTTCAGCGGGACACCTCTAACTATGGCTACACCTTC

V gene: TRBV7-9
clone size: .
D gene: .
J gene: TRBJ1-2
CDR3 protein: CASSWEQAAMDYGYTF
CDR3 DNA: TGTGCCAGCAGCTGGGAACAGGCGGCCATGGACTATGGCTACACCTTC

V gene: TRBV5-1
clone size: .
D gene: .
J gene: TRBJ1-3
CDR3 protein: CASSLGRGAGNTIYF
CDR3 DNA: TGCGCCAGCAGCTTGGGGAGGGGAGCTGGAAACACCATATATTTT

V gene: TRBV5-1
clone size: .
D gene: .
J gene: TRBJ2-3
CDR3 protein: CASSWGVVDTQYF
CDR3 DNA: TGCGCCAGCAGCTGGGGAGTTGTGGATACGCAGTATTTT

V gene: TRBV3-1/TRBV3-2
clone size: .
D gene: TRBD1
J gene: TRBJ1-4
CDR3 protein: CASSPRGRYEKLFF
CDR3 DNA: TGTGCCAGCAGCCCCAGGGGGCGGTATGAAAAACTGTTTTTT

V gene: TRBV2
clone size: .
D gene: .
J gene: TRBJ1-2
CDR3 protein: CASRITGGYTF
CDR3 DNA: TGTGCCAGCAGGATCACAGGTGGCTACACCTTC

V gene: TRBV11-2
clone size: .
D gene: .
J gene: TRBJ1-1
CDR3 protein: CASSPTGLAFF
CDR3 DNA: TGTGCCAGCAGCCCAACAGGGTTGGCTTTCTTT

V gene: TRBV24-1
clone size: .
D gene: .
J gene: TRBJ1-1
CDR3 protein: CATSEGRMNTEAFF
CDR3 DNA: TGTGCCACCAGTGAAGGCAGGATGAACACTGAAGCTTTCTTT

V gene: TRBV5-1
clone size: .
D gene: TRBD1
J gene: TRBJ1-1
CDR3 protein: CASSFQGGLTEAFF
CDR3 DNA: TGCGCCAGCAGCTTTCAAGGGGGCCTCACTGAAGCTTTCTTT

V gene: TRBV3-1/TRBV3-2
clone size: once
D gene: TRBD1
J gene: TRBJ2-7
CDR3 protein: CASSLGQTSYEQYF
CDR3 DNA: TGTGCCAGCAGTTTGGGACAGACCTCCTACGAGCAGTACTTC

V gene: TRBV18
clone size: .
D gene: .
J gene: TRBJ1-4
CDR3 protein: CASSQTVGEKLFF
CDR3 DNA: TGTGCCAGCTCACAGACAGTGGGCGAAAAACTGTTTTTT

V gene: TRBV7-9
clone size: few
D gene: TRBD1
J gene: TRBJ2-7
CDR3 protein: CASSHTGTGDDEQYF
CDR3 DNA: TGTGCCAGCAGTCATACCGGGACAGGGGACGACGAGCAGTACTTC

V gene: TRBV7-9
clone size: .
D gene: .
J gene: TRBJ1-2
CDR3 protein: CASSLELGANSGYTF
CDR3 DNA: TGTGCCAGCAGCTTAGAGTTGGGGGCCAATTCTGGCTACACCTTC

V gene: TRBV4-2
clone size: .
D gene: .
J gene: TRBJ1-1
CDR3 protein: CASSQDIGGGHTEAFF
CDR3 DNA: TGTGCCAGCAGCCAAGATATCGGAGGAGGGCACACTGAAGCTTTCTTT

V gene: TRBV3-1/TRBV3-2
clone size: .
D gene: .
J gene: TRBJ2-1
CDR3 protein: CASTSGQVDHNEQFF
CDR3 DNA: TGTGCCAGCACTTCAGGCCAGGTTGACCACAATGAGCAGTTCTTC